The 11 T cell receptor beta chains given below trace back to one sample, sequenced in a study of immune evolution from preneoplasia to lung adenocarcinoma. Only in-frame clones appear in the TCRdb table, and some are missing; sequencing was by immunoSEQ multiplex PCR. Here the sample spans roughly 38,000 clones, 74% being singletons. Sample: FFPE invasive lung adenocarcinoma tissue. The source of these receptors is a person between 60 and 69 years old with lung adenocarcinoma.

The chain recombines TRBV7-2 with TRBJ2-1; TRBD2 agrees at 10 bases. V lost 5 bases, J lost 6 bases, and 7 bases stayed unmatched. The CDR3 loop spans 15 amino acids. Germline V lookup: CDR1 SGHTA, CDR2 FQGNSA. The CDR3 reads CASSLRSSGGNEQFF. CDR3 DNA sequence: TGTGCCAGCAGCCTACGATCTAGCGGGGGCAATGAGCAGTTCTTC.

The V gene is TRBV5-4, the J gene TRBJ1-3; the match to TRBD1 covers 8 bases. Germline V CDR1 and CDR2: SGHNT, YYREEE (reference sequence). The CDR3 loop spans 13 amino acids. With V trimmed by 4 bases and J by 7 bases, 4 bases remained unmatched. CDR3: CASSPDRVNTIYF. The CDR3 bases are TGTGCCAGCAGCCCGGACAGGGTCAACACCATATATTTT.

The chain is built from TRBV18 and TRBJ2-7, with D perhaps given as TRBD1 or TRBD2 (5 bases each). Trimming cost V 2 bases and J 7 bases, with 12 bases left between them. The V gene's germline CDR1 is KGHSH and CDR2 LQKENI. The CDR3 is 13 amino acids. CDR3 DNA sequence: TGTGCCAGCTCACCAAGAGGGGCGGTGGAGCAGTACTTC. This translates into CASSPRGAVEQYF.

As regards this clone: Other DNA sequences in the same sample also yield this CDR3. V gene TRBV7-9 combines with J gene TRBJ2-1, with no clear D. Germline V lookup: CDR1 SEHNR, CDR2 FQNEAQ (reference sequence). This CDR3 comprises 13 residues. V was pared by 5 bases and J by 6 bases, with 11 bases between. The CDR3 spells CASSRPGSNEQFF. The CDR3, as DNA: TGTGCCAGCAGCCGCCCGGGTAGCAATGAGCAGTTCTTC. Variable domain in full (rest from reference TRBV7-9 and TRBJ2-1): DTGVSQNPRHKITKRGQNVTFRCDPISEHNRLYWYRQTLGQGPEFLTYFQNEAQLEKSRLLSDRFSAERPKGSFSTLEIQRTEQGDSAMYLCASSRPGSNEQFFGPGTRLTVL.

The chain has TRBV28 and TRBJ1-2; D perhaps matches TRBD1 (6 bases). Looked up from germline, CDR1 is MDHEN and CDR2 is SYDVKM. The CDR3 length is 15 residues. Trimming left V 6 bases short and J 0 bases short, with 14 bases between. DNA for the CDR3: TGTGCCAGCAGCACAACGGGACACGCTAACTATGGCTACACCTTC. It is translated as CASSTTGHANYGYTF.

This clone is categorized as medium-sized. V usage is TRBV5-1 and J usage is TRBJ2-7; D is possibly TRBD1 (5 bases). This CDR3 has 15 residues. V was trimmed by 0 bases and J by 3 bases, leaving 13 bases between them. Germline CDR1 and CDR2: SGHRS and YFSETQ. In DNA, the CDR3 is TGCGCCAGCAGCTTGGCTCAGGGTGATCGCTACGAGCAGTACTTC. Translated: CASSLAQGDRYEQYF.

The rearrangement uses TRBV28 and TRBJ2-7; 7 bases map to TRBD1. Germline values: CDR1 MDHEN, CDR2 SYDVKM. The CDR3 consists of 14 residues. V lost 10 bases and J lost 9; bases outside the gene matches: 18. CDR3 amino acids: CATARDRDTSGQYF. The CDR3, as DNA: TGTGCCACCGCCCGAGACAGGGACACTTCGGGGCAGTACTTC.

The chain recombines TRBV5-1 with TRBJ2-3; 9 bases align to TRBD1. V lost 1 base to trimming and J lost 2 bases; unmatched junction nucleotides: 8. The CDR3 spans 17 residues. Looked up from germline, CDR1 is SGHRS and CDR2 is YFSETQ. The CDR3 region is CASSLTLGTGYTDTQYF. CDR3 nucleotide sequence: TGCGCCAGCAGCTTGACTCTCGGGACAGGGTACACAGATACGCAGTATTTT.

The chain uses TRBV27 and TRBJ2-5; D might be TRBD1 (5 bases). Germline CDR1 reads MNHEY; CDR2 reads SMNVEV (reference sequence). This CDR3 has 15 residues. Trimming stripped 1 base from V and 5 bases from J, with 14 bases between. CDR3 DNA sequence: TGTGCCAGCAGTTTATTCCAGGGAATAGGGGAGACCCAGTACTTC. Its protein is CASSLFQGIGETQYF.

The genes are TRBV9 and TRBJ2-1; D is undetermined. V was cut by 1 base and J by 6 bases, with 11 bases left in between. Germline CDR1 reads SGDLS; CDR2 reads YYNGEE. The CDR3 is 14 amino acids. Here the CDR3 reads CASSVFLGSNEQFF. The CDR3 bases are TGTGCCAGCAGCGTATTCCTTGGCAGCAATGAGCAGTTCTTC.

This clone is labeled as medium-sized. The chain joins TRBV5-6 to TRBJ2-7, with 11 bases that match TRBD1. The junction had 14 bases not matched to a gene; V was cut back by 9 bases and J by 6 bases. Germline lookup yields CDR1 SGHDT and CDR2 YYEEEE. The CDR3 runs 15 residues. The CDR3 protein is CATGTGGTSLGEQYF. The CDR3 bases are TGTGCCACCGGGACAGGGGGGACAAGTCTGGGCGAGCAGTACTTC.